This T cell receptor (beta chain) was captured in a study of shared clonotypes between healthy human individuals. J gave up 5 bases and V 1 base, and 9 bases lay outside the gene matches. The CDR3 extends over 16 amino acids. Germline V gives CDR1 KGHSH, CDR2 LQKENI. Generated by immunoSEQ multiplex PCR, the TCRdb table keeps only in-frame clones and is missing some. The data show fewer than 1.8 million clones, less than 99% seen once. A single count supports this clone. This receptor was obtained from a man aged 25-40 years in good health. The gene calls are TRBV18 and TRBJ2-5; 8 nucleotides match TRBD2. Material for sequencing was naive CD4+ T cells sorted from blood. Subset given: CD45RA+ positively selected. CDR3 region: CASSPLPPAGEETQYF. In DNA form, the CDR3 reads TGTGCCAGCTCACCACTACCCCCAGCGGGAGAGGAGACCCAGTACTTC.